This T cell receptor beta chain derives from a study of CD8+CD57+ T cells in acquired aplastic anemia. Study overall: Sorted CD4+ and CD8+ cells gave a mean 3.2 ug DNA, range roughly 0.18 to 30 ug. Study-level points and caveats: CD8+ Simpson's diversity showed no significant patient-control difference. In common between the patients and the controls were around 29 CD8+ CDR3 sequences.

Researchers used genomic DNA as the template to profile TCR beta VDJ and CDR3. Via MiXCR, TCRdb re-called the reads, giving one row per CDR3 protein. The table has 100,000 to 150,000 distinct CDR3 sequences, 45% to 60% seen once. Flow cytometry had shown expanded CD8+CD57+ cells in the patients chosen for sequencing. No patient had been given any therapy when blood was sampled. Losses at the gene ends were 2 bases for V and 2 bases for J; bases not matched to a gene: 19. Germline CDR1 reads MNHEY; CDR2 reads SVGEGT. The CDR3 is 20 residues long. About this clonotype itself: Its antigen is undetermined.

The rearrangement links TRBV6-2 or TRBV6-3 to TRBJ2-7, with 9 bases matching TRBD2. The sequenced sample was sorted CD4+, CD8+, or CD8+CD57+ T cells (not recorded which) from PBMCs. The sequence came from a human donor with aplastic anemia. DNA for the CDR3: TGTGCCAGCAGTTACCCATCTTGGGCTAGCGGGATCCAGACAGCCTACGAGCAGTACTTC. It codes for CASSYPSWASGIQTAYEQYF.